These T cell receptor beta chains were read from a single sample in a study of T cell responses to AZD1222 COVID-19 vaccine. Data came from immunoSEQ multiplex PCR; TCRdb stores just in-frame clones and leaves some out. The sample records about 130,000 clones, around 84% being singletons. The specimen was peripheral blood, collected on day 0 of AZD1222 vaccination. The receptors derive from an adult in good health. Both conserved end residues are trimmed from each CDR3. Each record gives: V gene, clone size, J gene, CDR3 protein. Not every row has a clone size; where given, it reads once, few, many or a size class.

v_call: TRBV27
clone_size: -
j_call: TRBJ1-3
cdr3_aa: ASSTRPYRVGGGNTIY

v_call: TRBV7-8
clone_size: -
j_call: TRBJ1-5
cdr3_aa: ASSLKQGGYSNQPQH

v_call: TRBV27
clone_size: -
j_call: TRBJ1-2
cdr3_aa: ASSSPLGQGVNGYT

v_call: TRBV7-2
clone_size: -
j_call: TRBJ1-2
cdr3_aa: ASSSPDTRKGYT

v_call: TRBV29-1
clone_size: -
j_call: TRBJ2-7
cdr3_aa: SVDGQGYEQY

v_call: TRBV18
clone_size: -
j_call: TRBJ1-1
cdr3_aa: ASSPLETPLGTEAF

v_call: TRBV5-1
clone_size: -
j_call: TRBJ2-1
cdr3_aa: ASSLGQGRNEQF

v_call: TRBV19
clone_size: -
j_call: TRBJ2-3
cdr3_aa: ASSGRLAGATDTQY

v_call: TRBV29-1
clone_size: -
j_call: TRBJ1-2
cdr3_aa: SVGAGNRLNYGYT

v_call: TRBV2
clone_size: -
j_call: TRBJ1-1
cdr3_aa: ASPLDTNTEAF

v_call: TRBV19
clone_size: -
j_call: TRBJ1-4
cdr3_aa: ASTSSPEGLIEKLF

v_call: TRBV6-5
clone_size: -
j_call: TRBJ1-1
cdr3_aa: ASSYSSRGWDTEAF

v_call: TRBV5-6
clone_size: many
j_call: TRBJ1-5
cdr3_aa: ASSLVDREDQPQH

v_call: TRBV5-4
clone_size: few
j_call: TRBJ2-1
cdr3_aa: ASSPGLAGRNEQF

v_call: TRBV28
clone_size: -
j_call: TRBJ2-7
cdr3_aa: ASTEQAGQGAGEQY

v_call: TRBV7-9
clone_size: -
j_call: TRBJ1-2
cdr3_aa: ASSFGTGGGSGYT

v_call: TRBV12-3/TRBV12-4
clone_size: -
j_call: TRBJ1-1
cdr3_aa: ASSTQGGTEAF

v_call: TRBV7-9
clone_size: -
j_call: TRBJ1-5
cdr3_aa: ASSPSGGNQPQH

v_call: TRBV7-2
clone_size: -
j_call: TRBJ1-6
cdr3_aa: ASSSGQGYNSPLH

v_call: TRBV27
clone_size: -
j_call: TRBJ1-5
cdr3_aa: ASSLAGGNNQPQH

v_call: TRBV19
clone_size: -
j_call: TRBJ2-1
cdr3_aa: ASSTYPAVEQF

v_call: TRBV7-2
clone_size: -
j_call: TRBJ2-7
cdr3_aa: ASSPQYGRGSYEQY

v_call: TRBV7-9
clone_size: -
j_call: TRBJ1-2
cdr3_aa: ASSLEGAGYGYT

v_call: TRBV7-8
clone_size: -
j_call: TRBJ1-2
cdr3_aa: ASSLGTGFYGYT

v_call: TRBV11-3
clone_size: -
j_call: TRBJ1-2
cdr3_aa: ASSFGGSTQT

v_call: TRBV5-5
clone_size: -
j_call: TRBJ2-7
cdr3_aa: ASSRNYEQY

v_call: TRBV28
clone_size: -
j_call: TRBJ2-7
cdr3_aa: ASSGTGGPTYEQY